This T cell receptor (beta chain) was identified in a study of T-cell reconstitution after alpha-beta-depleted transplantation in children. Construction of the TCRbeta library involved unique molecular identifiers. TCRdb passed the PCR reads through MiXCR, listing each CDR3 protein once. The sample has approximately 490,000 distinct CDR3 sequences, about 11% seen once. The length of the CDR3 is 17 residues. Germline V CDR1 and CDR2: MNHEY, SVGEGT. The V end lost 2 bases, the J end lost 3 bases, and 17 bases lay between the germline ends. The receptor comes from a child younger than 10 with inherited bone marrow failure, due to receive a stem cell transplant. Source: PBMCs, taken before TCRalphabeta/CD19-depleted stem cell transplant. This chain connects TRBV6-2 or TRBV6-3 to TRBJ2-1; D is undetermined. The CDR3 reads CASSYGSGRYFYNEQFF. The CDR3 DNA reads as TGTGCCAGCAGTTACGGCTCTGGACGGTACTTCTACAATGAGCAGTTCTTC.